These 13 T cell receptor beta chains came from one sample sequenced in a study of blood T cells in healthy people across ages (dated by TCRdb to the mid-2010s). The library was prepared using 5' RACE. The listed sequencing device is Illumina HiSeq 2500. A second about 7 to 12 cycle PCR used a sample-barcoded 5' primer and a J-beta primer mix. TCRdb reprocessing: public reads trimmed at Q25 with fastp, clones called with MiXCR, in-frame beta chains kept. When rows share a CDR3 protein, they turn into one entry using the most common DNA and genes. The sample data list over 500,000 distinct CDR3 sequences, and under 65% of these were observed just once. The ten largest account for less than 15% of the sample. Sequencing was done on a sample of blood. Every receptor here comes from a woman over 75 in good health.

CDR3: CSVSGTSGGAFETQYF. Written as DNA, the CDR3 is TGCAGTGTATCTGGGACTAGCGGGGGGGCTTTCGAGACCCAGTACTTC. This chain connects TRBV20-1 to TRBJ2-5, with 16 bases matching TRBD2. Germline V gene data show CDR1 as DFQATT and CDR2 as SNEGSKA (reference sequence). V dropped 7 bases and J dropped 5; count of bases not matched to a gene: 10. CDR3 size: 16 residues.

About this clonotype itself: Given a much more abundant clone one base away, this may be a read error. This sequence joins TRBV7-9 and TRBJ2-1, with D possibly matching TRBD2 (5 bases). Per germline, CDR1 SEHNR and CDR2 FQNEAQ (reference sequence). Between the trimmed V and J ends, which lost 5 bases and 6 bases, there was a span of 11 bases. The CDR3 length is 13 residues. In DNA, the CDR3 is TGTGCCAGCAGCGTCCACCGGGGCAATGAGCAGTTCTTC. It is translated as CASSVHRGNEQFF.

This clonotype was detected only a few times. This chain uses TRBV20-1 with TRBJ1-2; a weak D match, TRBD1 (6 bases). In germline, CDR1 is DFQATT, CDR2 SNEGSKA (reference sequence). The CDR3 runs 14 residues. The V and J ends lost 5 bases and 5 bases respectively, with 18 bases between them. The CDR3 DNA is TGCAGTGCTCCCTGGGGCAGGGGCGGGTATGGCTACACCTTC. Translated, it gives CSAPWGRGGYGYTF.

The chain joins TRBV20-1 to TRBJ2-3, with 10 bases identical to TRBD2. After removal of 4 bases from V and 9 bases from J, the junction contained 16 bases not matched to a gene. The CDR3 sequence is 16 residues long. Germline-derived CDR1 and CDR2 are DFQATT and SNEGSKA (reference sequence). The CDR3 sequence: CSATDRTSGFQTTQYF. The CDR3 nucleotides are TGCAGTGCTACGGACAGGACTAGCGGCTTTCAGACGACGCAGTATTTT.

This chain uses TRBV12-3 or TRBV12-4 with TRBJ1-2; 7 nucleotides align to TRBD1. This CDR3 has 16 residues. The junction had 8 bases not matched to a gene; V was cut back by 2 bases and J by 2 bases. Written as DNA, the CDR3 is TGTGCCAGCAGTTTACAACCCGACAGGGCGAACTATGGCTACACCTTC. Translation: CASSLQPDRANYGYTF.

Of note for this clonotype: At one end, the junction sequence differs from germline, possibly due to a read error. This chain links TRBV12-3 or TRBV12-4 with TRBJ2-5; 9 bases are a match to TRBD2. The CDR3 is 16 residues long. The CDR3, as DNA: TGTGTCAGCGGAGACTTTCGAGCGGGGGGACAAGAGACCCAGTACTTC. Translating it yields CVSGDFRAGGQETQYF.

V is TRBV20-1 and J is TRBJ2-5; 9 bases map to TRBD1. The CDR3 is 12 residues long. V dropped 7 bases and J dropped 11; count of bases not matched to a gene: 11. CDR1 is DFQATT, CDR2 SNEGSKA, per germline (reference sequence). The CDR3 sequence: CSEGTGSNGQYF. In DNA, the CDR3 is TGCAGTGAGGGGACAGGGAGTAATGGGCAGTACTTC.

J is TRBJ2-3 and V is TRBV27; 9 nucleotides match TRBD2. Germline V gene data show CDR1 as MNHEY and CDR2 as SMNVEV (reference sequence). There are 18 residues in the CDR3. V dropped 4 bases and J dropped 4; count of bases not matched to a gene: 15. The CDR3 DNA reads TGTGCCAGCAGTTCAATCCCAATAGCGGGAGCTTGGTCAGATACGCAGTATTTT. Residues: CASSSIPIAGAWSDTQYF.

Remarks on this clonotype: A much larger clone is a single base away; this may be a read error. The chain recombines TRBV3-1 with TRBJ2-5; TRBD2 matches at 7 bases. Germline values: CDR1 LGHDT, CDR2 YNNKEL (reference sequence). The CDR3 extends over 13 amino acids. The CDR3 sequence: CAGSRLAEETQYF. The DNA of the CDR3 is TGTGCCGGCAGTAGACTAGCCGAAGAGACCCAGTACTTC.

This chain links TRBV10-3 with TRBJ2-3; unclear D gene. The CDR3 is 12 amino acids. Trimming left V 4 bases short and J 2 bases short, with 4 bases between. The germline V gene encodes CDR1 ENHRY and CDR2 SYGVKD. The CDR3 DNA reads as TGTGCCATCAGTGTCACCACAGATACGCAGTATTTT. This sequence encodes CAISVTTDTQYF.

The sample holds many counts of this clonotype. The V call is TRBV7-3, the J call TRBJ2-5, with D perhaps matching TRBD1 (5 bases). This CDR3 has 14 residues. Trimming took 4 bases from V and 6 from J, leaving 15 bases between them. In germline, CDR1 is SGHTA, CDR2 FQGTGA. CDR3 nucleotides: TGTGCCAGCAGCTCTAGGTGGGGCCGAAAGACCCAGTACTTC. Encoded protein: CASSSRWGRKTQYF.

Remarks on this clonotype: This sequence may be a read error, since a much larger clone differs from it by one base. Here the CDR3 reads CSVAKGSSSSYNEQYF. The CDR3, as DNA: TGCAGCGTTGCAAAGGGCAGCTCGAGCTCCTACAATGAGCAGTACTTC. The V gene is TRBV29-1, the J gene TRBJ2-7; D call uncertain. This CDR3 contains 16 residues. V was cut by 4 bases and J by 7 bases, with 26 bases left in between. Germline values: CDR1 SQVTM, CDR2 ANQGSEA.

This clonotype was seen a single time. Since a much larger clone is just one base distant, this may be a read error. This rearrangement joins TRBV12-3 or TRBV12-4 to TRBJ2-5, with 7 bases identical to TRBD1. The CDR3 contains 13 residues. CDR3: CAGSPTGTETQYF. DNA of the CDR3: TGTGCCGGCAGCCCGACAGGGACGGAGACCCAGTACTTC.